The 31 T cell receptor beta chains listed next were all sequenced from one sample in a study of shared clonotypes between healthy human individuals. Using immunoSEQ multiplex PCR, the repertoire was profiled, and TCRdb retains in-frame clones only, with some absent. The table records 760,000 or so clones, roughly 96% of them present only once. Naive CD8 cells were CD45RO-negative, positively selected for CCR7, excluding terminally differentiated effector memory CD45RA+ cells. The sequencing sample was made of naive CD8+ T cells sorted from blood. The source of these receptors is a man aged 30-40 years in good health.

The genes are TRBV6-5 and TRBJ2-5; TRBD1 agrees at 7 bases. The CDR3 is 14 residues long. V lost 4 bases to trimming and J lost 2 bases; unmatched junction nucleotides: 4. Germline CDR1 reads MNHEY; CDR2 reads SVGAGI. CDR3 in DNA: TGTGCCAGCAGTTTGGGACAGTTGCAAGAGACCCAGTACTTC. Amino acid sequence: CASSLGQLQETQYF.

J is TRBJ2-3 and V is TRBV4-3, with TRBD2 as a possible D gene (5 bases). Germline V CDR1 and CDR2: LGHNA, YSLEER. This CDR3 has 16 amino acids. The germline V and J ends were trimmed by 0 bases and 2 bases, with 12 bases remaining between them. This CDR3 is CASSQEVLAFTDTQYF. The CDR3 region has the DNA TGCGCCAGCAGCCAAGAGGTGCTAGCCTTCACAGATACGCAGTATTTT.

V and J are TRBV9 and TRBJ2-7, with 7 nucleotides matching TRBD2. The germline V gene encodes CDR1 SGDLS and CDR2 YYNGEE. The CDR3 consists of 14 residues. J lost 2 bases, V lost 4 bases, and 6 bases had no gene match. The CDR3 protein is CASSPPTSPYEQYF. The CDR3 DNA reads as TGTGCCAGCAGCCCCCCGACTAGCCCCTACGAGCAGTACTTC.

The CDR3 nucleotides are TGTGCCAGCAGCTTGGCAGTTGGCTTTAACGAGCAGTACTTC. This translates into CASSLAVGFNEQYF. The chain carries TRBV5-6 and TRBJ2-7; D is undetermined. The CDR3 covers 14 residues. Trimming left V 0 bases short and J 5 bases short, with 12 bases between. The germline V gene has CDR1 SGHDT and CDR2 YYEEEE.

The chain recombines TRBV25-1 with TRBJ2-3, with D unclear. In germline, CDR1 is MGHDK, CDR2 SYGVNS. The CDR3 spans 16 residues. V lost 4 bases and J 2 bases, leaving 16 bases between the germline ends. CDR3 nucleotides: TGTGCCAGCAGTGGTGGTGCTAGTCTAACCACAGATACGCAGTATTTT. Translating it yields CASSGGASLTTDTQYF.

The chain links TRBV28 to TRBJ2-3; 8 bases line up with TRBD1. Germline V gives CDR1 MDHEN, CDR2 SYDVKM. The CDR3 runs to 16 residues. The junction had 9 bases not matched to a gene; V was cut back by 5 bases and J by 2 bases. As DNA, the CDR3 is TGTGCCAGCAGTCAGATACGACAGGGGAACACAGATACGCAGTATTTT. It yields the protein CASSQIRQGNTDTQYF. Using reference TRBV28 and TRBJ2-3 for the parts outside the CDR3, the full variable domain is DVKVTQSSRYLVKRTGEKVFLECVQDMDHENMFWYRQDPGLGLRLIYFSYDVKMKEKGDIPEGYSVSREKKERFSLILESASTNQTSMYLCASSQIRQGNTDTQYFGPGTRLTVL.

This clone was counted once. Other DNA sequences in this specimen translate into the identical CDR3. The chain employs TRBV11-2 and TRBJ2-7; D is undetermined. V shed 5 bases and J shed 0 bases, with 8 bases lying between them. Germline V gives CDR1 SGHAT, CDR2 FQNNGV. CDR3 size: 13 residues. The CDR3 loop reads CASSLGPSYEQYF. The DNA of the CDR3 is TGTGCCAGCAGCCTCGGGCCCTCCTACGAGCAGTACTTC.

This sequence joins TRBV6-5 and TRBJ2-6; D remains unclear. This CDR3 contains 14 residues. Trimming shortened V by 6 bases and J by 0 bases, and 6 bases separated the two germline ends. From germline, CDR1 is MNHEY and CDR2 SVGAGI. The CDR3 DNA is TGTGCCAGCAGGGGATACTCTGGGGCCAACGTCCTGACTTTC. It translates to CASRGYSGANVLTF.

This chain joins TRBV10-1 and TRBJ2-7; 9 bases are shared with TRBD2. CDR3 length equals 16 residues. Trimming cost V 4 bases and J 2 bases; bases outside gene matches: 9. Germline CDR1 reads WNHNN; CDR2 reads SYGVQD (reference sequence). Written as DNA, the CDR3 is TGCGCCAGCAGTGGTGGGATAGCGGGAGCAACCTACGAGCAGTACTTC. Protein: CASSGGIAGATYEQYF.

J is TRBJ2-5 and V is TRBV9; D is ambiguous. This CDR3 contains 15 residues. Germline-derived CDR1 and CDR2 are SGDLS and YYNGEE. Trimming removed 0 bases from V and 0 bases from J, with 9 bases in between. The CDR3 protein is CASSVVVWYQETQYF. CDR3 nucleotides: TGTGCCAGCAGCGTAGTGGTGTGGTACCAAGAGACCCAGTACTTC.

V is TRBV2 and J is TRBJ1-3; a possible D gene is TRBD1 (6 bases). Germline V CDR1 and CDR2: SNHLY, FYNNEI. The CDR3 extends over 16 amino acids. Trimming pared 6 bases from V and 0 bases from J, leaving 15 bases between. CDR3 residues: CASRVLQGRSGNTIYF. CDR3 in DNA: TGTGCCAGCAGAGTACTACAGGGACGCTCTGGAAACACCATATATTTT.

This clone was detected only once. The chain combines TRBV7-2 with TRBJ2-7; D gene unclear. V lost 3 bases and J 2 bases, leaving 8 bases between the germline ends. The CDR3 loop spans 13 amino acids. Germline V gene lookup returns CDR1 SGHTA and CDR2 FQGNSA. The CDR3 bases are TGTGCCAGCAGCTTCGACGTTACCTACGAGCAGTACTTC. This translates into CASSFDVTYEQYF. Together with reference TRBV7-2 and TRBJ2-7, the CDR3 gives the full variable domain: GAGVSQSPSNKVTEKGKDVELRCDPISGHTALYWYRQSLGQGLEFLIYFQGNSAPDKSGLPSDRFSAERTGGSVSTLTIQRTQQEDSAVYLCASSFDVTYEQYFGPGTRLTVT.

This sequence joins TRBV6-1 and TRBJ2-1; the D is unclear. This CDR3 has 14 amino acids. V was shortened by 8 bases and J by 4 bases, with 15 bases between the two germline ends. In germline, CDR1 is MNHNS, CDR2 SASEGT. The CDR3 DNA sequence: TGTGCCAGCGACCGACGTAGGAGTTACAATGAGCAGTTCTTC. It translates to CASDRRRSYNEQFF.

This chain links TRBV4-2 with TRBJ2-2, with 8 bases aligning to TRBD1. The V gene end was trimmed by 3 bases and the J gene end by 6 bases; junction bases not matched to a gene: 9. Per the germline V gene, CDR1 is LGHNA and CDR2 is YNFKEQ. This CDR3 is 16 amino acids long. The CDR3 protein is CASSQQGQGVSGELFF. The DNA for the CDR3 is TGTGCCAGCAGCCAGCAAGGACAGGGTGTTTCCGGGGAGCTGTTTTTT.

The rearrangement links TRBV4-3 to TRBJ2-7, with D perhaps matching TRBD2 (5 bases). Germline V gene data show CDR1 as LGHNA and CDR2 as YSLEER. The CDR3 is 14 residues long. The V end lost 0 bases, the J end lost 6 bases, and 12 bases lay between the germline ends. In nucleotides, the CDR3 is TGCGCCAGCAGCCAAGATCGGGCCGAGGGCGAGCAGTACTTC. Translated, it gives CASSQDRAEGEQYF.

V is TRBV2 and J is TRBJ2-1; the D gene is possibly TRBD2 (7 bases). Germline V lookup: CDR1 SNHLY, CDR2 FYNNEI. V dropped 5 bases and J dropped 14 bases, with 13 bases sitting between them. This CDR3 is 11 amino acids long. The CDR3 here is CASSWTAGKFF. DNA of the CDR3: TGTGCCAGCAGTTGGACAGCGGGGAAGTTCTTC.

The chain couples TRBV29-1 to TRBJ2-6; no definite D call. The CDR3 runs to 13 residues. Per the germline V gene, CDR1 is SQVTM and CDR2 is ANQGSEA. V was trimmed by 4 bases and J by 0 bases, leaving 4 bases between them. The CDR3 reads CSVVSSGANVLTF. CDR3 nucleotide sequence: TGCAGCGTTGTAAGCTCTGGGGCCAACGTCCTGACTTTC. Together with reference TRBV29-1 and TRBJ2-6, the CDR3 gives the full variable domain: SAVISQKPSRDICQRGTSLTIQCQVDSQVTMMFWYRQQPGQSLTLIATANQGSEATYESGFVIDKFPISRPNLTFSTLTVSNMSPEDSSIYLCSVVSSGANVLTFGAGSRLTVL.

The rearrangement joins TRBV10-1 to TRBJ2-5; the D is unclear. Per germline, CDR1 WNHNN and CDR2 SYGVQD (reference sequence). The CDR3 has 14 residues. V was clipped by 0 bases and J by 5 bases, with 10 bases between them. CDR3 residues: CASSESVFMETQYF. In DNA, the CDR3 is TGCGCCAGCAGTGAGTCGGTATTCATGGAGACCCAGTACTTC.

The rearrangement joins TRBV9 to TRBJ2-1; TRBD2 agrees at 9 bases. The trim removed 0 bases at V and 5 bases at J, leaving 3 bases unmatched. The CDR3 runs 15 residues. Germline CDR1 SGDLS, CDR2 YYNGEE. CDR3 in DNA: TGTGCCAGCAGCGTAGGCGGGACTAGCAACAATGAGCAGTTCTTC. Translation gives CASSVGGTSNNEQFF.

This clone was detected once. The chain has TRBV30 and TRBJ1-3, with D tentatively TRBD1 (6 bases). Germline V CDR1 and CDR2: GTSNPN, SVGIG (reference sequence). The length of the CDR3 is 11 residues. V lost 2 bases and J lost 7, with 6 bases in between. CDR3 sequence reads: CAWSQGNTIYF. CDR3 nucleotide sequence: TGTGCCTGGAGTCAGGGGAACACCATATATTTT.

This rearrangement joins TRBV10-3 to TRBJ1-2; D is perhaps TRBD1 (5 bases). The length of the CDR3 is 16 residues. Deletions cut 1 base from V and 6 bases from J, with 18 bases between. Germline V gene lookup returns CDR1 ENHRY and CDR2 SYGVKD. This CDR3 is CAISEWLTGTGHGYTF. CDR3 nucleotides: TGTGCCATCAGTGAGTGGCTAACAGGAACTGGCCATGGCTACACCTTC.

The CDR3 is CASSALEGTLGTGELFF. The DNA for the CDR3 is TGTGCCAGCAGCGCACTCGAGGGGACCTTGGGCACCGGGGAGCTGTTTTTT. V and J are TRBV14 and TRBJ2-2, with D tentatively TRBD1 or TRBD2 (5 bases each). There are 17 residues in the CDR3. With 5 bases removed from V and 4 bases from J, the gap between germline ends came to 20 bases. Germline values: CDR1 SGHDN, CDR2 FVKESK.

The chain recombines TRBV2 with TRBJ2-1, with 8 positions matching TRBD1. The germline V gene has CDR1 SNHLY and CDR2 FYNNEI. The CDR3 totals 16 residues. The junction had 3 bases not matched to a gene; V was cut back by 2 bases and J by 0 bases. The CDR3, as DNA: TGTGCCAGCAGTGAAACCGGACAGGGCTCCTACAATGAGCAGTTCTTC. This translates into CASSETGQGSYNEQFF.

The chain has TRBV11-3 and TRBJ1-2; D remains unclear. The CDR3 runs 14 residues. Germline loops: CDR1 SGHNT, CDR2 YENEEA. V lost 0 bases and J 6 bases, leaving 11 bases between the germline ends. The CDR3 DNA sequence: TGTGCCAGCAGCTTAGACCGGGTTATAAATGGCTACACCTTC. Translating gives CASSLDRVINGYTF. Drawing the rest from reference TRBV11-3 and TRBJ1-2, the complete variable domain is EAGVVQSPRYKIIEKKQPVAFWCNPISGHNTLYWYLQNLGQGPELLIRYENEEAVDDSQLPKDRFSAERLKGVDSTLKIQPAELGDSAVYLCASSLDRVINGYTFGSGTRLTVV.

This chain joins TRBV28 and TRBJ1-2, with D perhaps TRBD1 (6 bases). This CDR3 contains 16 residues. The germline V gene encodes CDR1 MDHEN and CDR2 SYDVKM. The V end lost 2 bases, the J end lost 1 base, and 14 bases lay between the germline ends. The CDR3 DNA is TGTGCCAGCAGTTTAGGGAGGGACAAGTATAACTATGGCTACACCTTC. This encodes CASSLGRDKYNYGYTF.

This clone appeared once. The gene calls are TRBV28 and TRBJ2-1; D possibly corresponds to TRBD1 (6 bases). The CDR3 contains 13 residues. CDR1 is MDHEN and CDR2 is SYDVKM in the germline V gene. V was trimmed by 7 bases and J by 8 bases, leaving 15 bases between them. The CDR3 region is CASMSQGYDEQFF. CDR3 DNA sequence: TGTGCCAGCATGAGCCAGGGGTACGATGAGCAGTTCTTC.

Here the CDR3 reads CASSLASRGGLFF. CDR3 DNA: TGTGCCAGCAGCTTAGCGAGCCGCGGAGGGCTGTTTTTT. The chain carries TRBV7-9 and TRBJ2-2, with a possible D match to TRBD2 (5 bases). V was clipped by 0 bases and J by 13 bases, with 12 bases between them. Germline CDR1 and CDR2: SEHNR and FQNEAQ (reference sequence). There are 13 residues in the CDR3. Variable domain in full (rest from reference TRBV7-9 and TRBJ2-2): DTGVSQNPRHKITKRGQNVTFRCDPISEHNRLYWYRQTLGQGPEFLTYFQNEAQLEKSRLLSDRFSAERPKGSFSTLEIQRTEQGDSAMYLCASSLASRGGLFFGEGSRLTVL.

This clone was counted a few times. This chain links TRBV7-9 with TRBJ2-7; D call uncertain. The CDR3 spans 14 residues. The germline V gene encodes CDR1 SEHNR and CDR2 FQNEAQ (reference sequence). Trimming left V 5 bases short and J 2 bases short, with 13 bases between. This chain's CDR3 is CASSLPRPPYEQYF. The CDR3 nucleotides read TGTGCCAGCAGCCTCCCCAGACCCCCCTACGAGCAGTACTTC.

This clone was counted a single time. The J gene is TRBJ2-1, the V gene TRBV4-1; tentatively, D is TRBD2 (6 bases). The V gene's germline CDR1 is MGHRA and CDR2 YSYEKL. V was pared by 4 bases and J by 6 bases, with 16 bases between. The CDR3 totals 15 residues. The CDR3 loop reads CASSLTPGLSNEQFF. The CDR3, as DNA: TGCGCCAGCAGCCTTACACCGGGACTGAGCAATGAGCAGTTCTTC.

The CDR3 DNA is TGTGCCAGCAGTTACTCGGGGGATAGGACCGGGGAGCTGTTTTTT. Protein product: CASSYSGDRTGELFF. This sequence joins TRBV6-6 and TRBJ2-2; D might be TRBD1 or TRBD2, each matching 5 bases. CDR3 length: 15 residues. Germline values: CDR1 MNHNY, CDR2 SVGAGI (reference sequence). The germline V and J ends were trimmed by 0 bases and 5 bases, with 10 bases remaining between them.

CDR3 DNA: TGTGCCAGCAGCCACAGCACAAGCACCTACGAGCAGTACTTC. It is translated as CASSHSTSTYEQYF. V usage is TRBV7-9 and J usage is TRBJ2-7, with D unresolved. This CDR3 region has 14 residues. The V and J ends lost 5 bases and 2 bases respectively, with 13 bases between them. Germline CDR1 is SEHNR and CDR2 is FQNEAQ (reference sequence).